This T cell receptor beta chain was sequenced in a study of T-cell memory formation after mild COVID-19. Study context: Largely donor-specific sequence clusters came from a couple of donors.

5'RACE with constant-segment primers built TCRalpha and TCRbeta cDNA libraries with UMIs. TCRdb reanalysed the 5' RACE reads using MiXCR and keeps one entry per CDR3 protein. The data hold around 300,000 distinct CDR3 sequences, with roughly a fifth observed a single time. Study-level results: Day 15 to 85 contractors were CD4/CD8 balanced; later expanders leaned CD4+.

V was clipped by 4 bases and J by 5 bases, with 11 bases between them. The V gene's germline CDR1 is SGDLS and CDR2 YYNGEE. The CDR3 contains 13 residues. This clonotype was counted at least ten times. Its antigen is unidentified. Sequencing input: PBMCs or a T cell subset sorted from them (not recorded which). This chain uses TRBV9 with TRBJ2-3; tentatively, D is TRBD2 (5 bases). The sequence was collected from a man aged 18 to 30 who had mild COVID-19 (a few samples of this study predate the infection). Cell type and time point are not known. CDR3 sequence: CASSPRGGDTQYF. For the CDR3, the DNA is TGTGCCAGCAGCCCCCGGGGTGGAGATACGCAGTATTTT.